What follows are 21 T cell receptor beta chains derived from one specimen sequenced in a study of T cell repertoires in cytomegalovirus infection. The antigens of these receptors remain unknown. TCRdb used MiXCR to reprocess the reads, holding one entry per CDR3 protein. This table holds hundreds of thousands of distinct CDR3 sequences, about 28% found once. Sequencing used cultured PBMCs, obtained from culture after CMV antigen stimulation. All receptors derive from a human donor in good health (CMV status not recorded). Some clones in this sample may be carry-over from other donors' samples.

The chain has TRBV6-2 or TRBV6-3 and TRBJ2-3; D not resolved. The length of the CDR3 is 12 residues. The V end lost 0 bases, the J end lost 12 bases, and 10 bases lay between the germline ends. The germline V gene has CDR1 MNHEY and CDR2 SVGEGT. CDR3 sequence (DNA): TGTGCCAGCAGTTACTCGTCGAGTCATCAGTATTTT. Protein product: CASSYSSSHQYF.

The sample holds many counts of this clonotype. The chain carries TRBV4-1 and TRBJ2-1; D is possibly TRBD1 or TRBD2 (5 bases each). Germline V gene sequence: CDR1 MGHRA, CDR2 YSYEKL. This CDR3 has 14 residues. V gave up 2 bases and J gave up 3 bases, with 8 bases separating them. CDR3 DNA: TGCGCCAGCAGCCAATTGGGGGTCTACAATGAGCAGTTCTTC. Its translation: CASSQLGVYNEQFF.

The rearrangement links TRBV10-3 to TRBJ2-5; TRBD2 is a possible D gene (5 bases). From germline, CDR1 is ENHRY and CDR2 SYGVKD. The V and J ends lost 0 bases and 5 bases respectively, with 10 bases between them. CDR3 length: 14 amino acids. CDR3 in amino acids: CAISESGAYETQYF. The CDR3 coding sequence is TGTGCCATCAGTGAGTCGGGAGCATATGAGACCCAGTACTTC.

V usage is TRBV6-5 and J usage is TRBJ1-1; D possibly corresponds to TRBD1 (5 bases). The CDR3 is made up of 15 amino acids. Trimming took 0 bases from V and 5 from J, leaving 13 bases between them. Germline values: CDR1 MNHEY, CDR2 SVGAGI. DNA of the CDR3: TGTGCCAGCAGTTACTCGTCTCCGGAGGGGACTGAAGCTTTCTTT. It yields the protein CASSYSSPEGTEAFF.

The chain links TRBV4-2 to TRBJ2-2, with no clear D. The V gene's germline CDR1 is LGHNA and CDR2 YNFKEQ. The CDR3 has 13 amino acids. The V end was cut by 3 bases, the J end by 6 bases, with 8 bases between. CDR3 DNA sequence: TGTGCCAGCAGCCAGACAAGCGCCGGGGAGCTGTTTTTT. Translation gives CASSQTSAGELFF.

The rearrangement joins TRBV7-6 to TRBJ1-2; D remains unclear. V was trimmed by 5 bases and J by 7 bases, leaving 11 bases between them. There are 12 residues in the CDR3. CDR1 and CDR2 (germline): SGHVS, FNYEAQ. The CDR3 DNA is TGTGCCAGCAGCCACGAGATAGGTGGCTACACCTTC. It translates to CASSHEIGGYTF.

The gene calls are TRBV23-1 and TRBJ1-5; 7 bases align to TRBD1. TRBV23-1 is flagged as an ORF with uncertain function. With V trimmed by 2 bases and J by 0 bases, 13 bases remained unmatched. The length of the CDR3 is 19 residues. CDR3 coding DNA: TGCGCCAGCAGTCAACAAGGGACAGAACATTCCTATAGCAATCAGCCCCAGCATTTT. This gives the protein CASSQQGTEHSYSNQPQHF.

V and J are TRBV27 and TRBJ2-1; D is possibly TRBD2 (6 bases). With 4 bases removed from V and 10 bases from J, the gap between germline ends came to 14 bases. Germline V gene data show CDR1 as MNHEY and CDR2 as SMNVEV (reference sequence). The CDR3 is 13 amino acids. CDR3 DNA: TGTGCCAGCAGTTCTCGGCCGGGGAGGGAGCAGTTCTTC. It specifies CASSSRPGREQFF.

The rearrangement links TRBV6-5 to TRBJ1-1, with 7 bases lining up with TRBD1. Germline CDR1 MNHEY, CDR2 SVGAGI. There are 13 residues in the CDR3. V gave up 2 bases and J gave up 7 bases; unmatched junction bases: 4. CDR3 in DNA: TGTGCCAGCAGTTACGGTGGGACAGTTGAAGCTTTCTTT. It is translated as CASSYGGTVEAFF.

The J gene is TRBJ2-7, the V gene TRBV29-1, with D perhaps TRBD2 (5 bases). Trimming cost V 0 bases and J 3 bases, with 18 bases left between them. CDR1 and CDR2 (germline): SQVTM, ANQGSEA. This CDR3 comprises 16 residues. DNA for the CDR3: TGCAGCGTTGAAGAAAAAGGGAGAACCCAGCACTACGAGCAGTACTTC. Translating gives CSVEEKGRTQHYEQYF.

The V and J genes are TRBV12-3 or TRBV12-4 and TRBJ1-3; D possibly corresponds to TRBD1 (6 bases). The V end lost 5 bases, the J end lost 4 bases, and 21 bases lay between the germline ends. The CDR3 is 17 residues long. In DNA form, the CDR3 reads TGTGCCAGCAGTCCTTTCACACTACAGGGTTCGGGAAACACCATATATTTT. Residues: CASSPFTLQGSGNTIYF.

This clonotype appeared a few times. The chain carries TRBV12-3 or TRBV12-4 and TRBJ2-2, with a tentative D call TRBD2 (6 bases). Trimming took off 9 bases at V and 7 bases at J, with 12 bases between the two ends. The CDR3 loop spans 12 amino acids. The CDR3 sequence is CASGAGRGELFF. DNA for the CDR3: TGTGCCAGTGGGGCGGGGCGCGGGGAGCTGTTTTTT.

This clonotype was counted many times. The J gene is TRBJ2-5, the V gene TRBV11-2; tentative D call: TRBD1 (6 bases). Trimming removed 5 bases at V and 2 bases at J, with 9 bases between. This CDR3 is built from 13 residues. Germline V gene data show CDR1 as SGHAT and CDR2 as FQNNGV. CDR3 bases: TGTGCCAGCAGCCAAGGACAGCAAGAGACCCAGTACTTC. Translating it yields CASSQGQQETQYF.

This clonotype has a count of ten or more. The CDR3 spells CASSLAEPGAGNTIYF. CDR3 DNA sequence: TGTGCCAGCAGCTTAGCGGAGCCAGGGGCTGGAAACACCATATATTTT. The rearrangement uses TRBV7-8 and TRBJ1-3; D is perhaps TRBD1 (6 bases). Between the trimmed V and J ends, which lost 0 bases and 2 bases, there was a span of 11 bases. The length of the CDR3 is 16 residues. Germline CDR1 SGHVS, CDR2 FQNEAQ.

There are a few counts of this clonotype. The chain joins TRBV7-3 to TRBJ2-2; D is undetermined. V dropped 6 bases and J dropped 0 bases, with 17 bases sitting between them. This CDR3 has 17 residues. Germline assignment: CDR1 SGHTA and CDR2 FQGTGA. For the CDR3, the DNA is TGTGCCAGCAGTCCATCCCCCACGACCGCGAACACCGGGGAGCTGTTTTTT. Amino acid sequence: CASSPSPTTANTGELFF.

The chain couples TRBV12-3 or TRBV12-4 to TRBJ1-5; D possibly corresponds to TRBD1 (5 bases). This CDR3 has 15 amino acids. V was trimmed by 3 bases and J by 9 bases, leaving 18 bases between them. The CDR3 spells CASSLAGGDMRPQHF. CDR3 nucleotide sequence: TGTGCCAGCAGTTTGGCTGGGGGGGATATGCGGCCCCAGCATTTT.

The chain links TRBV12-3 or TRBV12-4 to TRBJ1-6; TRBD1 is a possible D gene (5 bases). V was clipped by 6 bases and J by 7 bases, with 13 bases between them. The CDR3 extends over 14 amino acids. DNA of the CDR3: TGTGCCAGCAGAGATACAGGCCTAAATTCACCCCTCCACTTT. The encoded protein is CASRDTGLNSPLHF.

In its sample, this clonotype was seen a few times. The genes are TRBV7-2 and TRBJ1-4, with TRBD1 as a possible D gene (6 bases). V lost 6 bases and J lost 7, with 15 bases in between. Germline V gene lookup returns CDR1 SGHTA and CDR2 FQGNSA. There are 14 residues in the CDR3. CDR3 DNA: TGTGCCAGCAGTTCCGGGGGGGCCATTGAAAAACTGTTTTTT. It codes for CASSSGGAIEKLFF. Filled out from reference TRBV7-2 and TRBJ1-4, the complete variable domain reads GAGVSQSPSNKVTEKGKDVELRCDPISGHTALYWYRQSLGQGLEFLIYFQGNSAPDKSGLPSDRFSAERTGGSVSTLTIQRTQQEDSAVYLCASSSGGAIEKLFFGSGTQLSVL.

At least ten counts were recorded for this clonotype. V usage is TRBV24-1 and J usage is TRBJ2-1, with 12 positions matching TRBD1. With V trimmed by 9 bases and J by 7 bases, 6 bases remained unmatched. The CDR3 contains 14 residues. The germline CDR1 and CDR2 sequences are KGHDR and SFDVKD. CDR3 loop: CATGGDRGRNEQFF. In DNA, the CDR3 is TGTGCCACCGGTGGGGACAGGGGGCGAAATGAGCAGTTCTTC.

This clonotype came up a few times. The CDR3 loop is CASSFGRRNTGELFF. DNA of the CDR3: TGTGCCAGCAGTTTCGGTCGGCGAAACACCGGGGAGCTGTTTTTT. The chain links TRBV12-3 or TRBV12-4 to TRBJ2-2; D not certain. The V gene lost 3 bases and the J gene lost 2 bases, with 10 bases spanning the gap. There are 15 residues in the CDR3.

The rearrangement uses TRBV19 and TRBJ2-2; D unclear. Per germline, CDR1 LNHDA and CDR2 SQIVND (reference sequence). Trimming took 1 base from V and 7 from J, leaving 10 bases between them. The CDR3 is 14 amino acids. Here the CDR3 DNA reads TGTGCCAGTAGTATAGTCGGTCGTGGCGGGGAGCTGTTTTTT. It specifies CASSIVGRGGELFF.